These 17 T cell receptor beta chains were sequenced from one sample in a study of cytomegalovirus exposure and HLA in healthy donors. The PCR ran on 60 Vbeta and 13 Jbeta primers. Clones were sequenced by immunoSEQ multiplex PCR, and TCRdb holds only the in-frame ones, with some missing. The sample has 200,000 or so clones, around 80% seen once; the top ten hold approximately 2%. The sample was PBMCs. These TCRs come from a woman aged 18-30 years in good health and CMV-seropositive.

A few counts support this clone. The chain has TRBV5-1 and TRBJ2-5, with a tentative D call TRBD1 (6 bases). V lost 5 bases to trimming and J lost 5 bases, with 10 bases between them. The CDR3 has 12 residues. CDR1 and CDR2 from the germline V gene are SGHRS and YFSETQ. CDR3 coding DNA: TGCGCCAGCAGTCCCCAGGGGGAGACCCAGTACTTC. It encodes CASSPQGETQYF.

This chain uses TRBV30 with TRBJ1-1; no firm D call. Trimming pared 1 base from V and 4 bases from J, leaving 4 bases between. CDR1 and CDR2 (germline): GTSNPN, SVGIG (reference sequence). The CDR3 totals 11 residues. DNA of the CDR3: TGTGCCTGGAGTGAGCTCACTGAAGCTTTCTTT. Translated, it gives CAWSELTEAFF.

This chain connects TRBV6-4 to TRBJ2-3; D perhaps matches TRBD2 (5 bases). V lost 0 bases and J 2 bases, leaving 12 bases between the germline ends. The CDR3 has 16 amino acids. The germline V gene encodes CDR1 MRHNA and CDR2 SNTAGT. The CDR3 loop reads CASSDSKDSNTDTQYF. The CDR3 DNA follows: TGTGCCAGCAGTGACTCAAAGGACTCCAACACAGATACGCAGTATTTT.

This clone was recorded only once. The rearrangement links TRBV5-1 to TRBJ1-1, with TRBD1 matching 10 bases. Trimming at V came to 0 bases and at J to 0 bases, leaving 2 bases not matched to a gene. The CDR3 has 16 amino acids. CDR1 and CDR2 from the germline V gene are SGHRS and YFSETQ. The CDR3 bases are TGCGCCAGCAGCTTGGGACAGGGGGCAGTGAACACTGAAGCTTTCTTT. Its protein product is CASSLGQGAVNTEAFF.

The V call is TRBV13, the J call TRBJ1-3; a weak D match, TRBD1 (6 bases). This CDR3 comprises 16 residues. V shed 6 bases and J shed 4 bases, with 19 bases lying between them. Germline values: CDR1 PRHDT, CDR2 FYEKMQ (reference sequence). The CDR3 sequence: CASSTRLQGAGNTIYF. In nucleotides, the CDR3 is TGTGCCAGCAGTACTCGATTACAGGGAGCCGGAAACACCATATATTTT.

V gene TRBV7-6 combines with J gene TRBJ2-7; possible D gene TRBD1, 5 bases. The V gene lost 1 base and the J gene lost 5 bases, with 6 bases spanning the gap. The CDR3 totals 12 residues. Germline CDR1 SGHVS, CDR2 FNYEAQ. CDR3 nucleotides: TGTGCCAGCAGCTTAGGGACAAACGAGCAGTACTTC. Its translation is CASSLGTNEQYF. Complete variable domain (other parts from reference TRBV7-6 and TRBJ2-7): GAGVSQSPRYKVTKRGQDVALRCDPISGHVSLYWYRQALGQGPEFLTYFNYEAQQDKSGLPNDRFSAERPEGSISTLTIQRTEQRDSAMYRCASSLGTNEQYFGPGTRLTVT.

V is TRBV5-1 and J is TRBJ2-1, with 12 bases that match TRBD2. Germline CDR1 and CDR2: SGHRS and YFSETQ. The CDR3 loop spans 15 amino acids. With V trimmed by 4 bases and J by 3 bases, 2 bases remained unmatched. In DNA form, the CDR3 reads TGCGCCAGCAGCCAACTAGCGGGGGGCTACAATGAGCAGTTCTTC. Translated, it gives CASSQLAGGYNEQFF.

A remark on this clone: The sample holds other DNA sequences that translate to the same CDR3. The chain links TRBV28 to TRBJ1-1, with D possibly being TRBD1 (5 bases). Trimming cost V 5 bases and J 0 bases, with 16 bases left between them. The length of the CDR3 is 16 residues. Germline V gives CDR1 MDHEN, CDR2 SYDVKM. The CDR3 region has the DNA TGTGCCAGCAGTATCCTGGGCCAGGGTATGAACACTGAAGCTTTCTTT. This gives the protein CASSILGQGMNTEAFF.

Details on this clone: One end of the junction is discordant with germline, which a read error may explain. The chain links TRBV30 to TRBJ2-1; no definite D call. CDR1 and CDR2 from the germline V gene are GTSNPN and SVGIG (reference sequence). This CDR3 has 11 residues. The CDR3 region is CAWSSKLVQLF. In nucleotides, the CDR3 is TGTGCCTGGTCGTCCAAGTTGGTACAGCTCTTC.

The DNA of the CDR3 is TGTGCCAGCAGCTTAAGGCGGGGGACCGGGGAGCTGTTTTTT. Its translation is CASSLRRGTGELFF. This chain connects TRBV7-3 to TRBJ2-2; 7 bases align to TRBD2. In germline, CDR1 is SGHTA, CDR2 FQGTGA. The CDR3 has 14 residues. The V and J ends lost 1 base and 5 bases, in that order; junction bases with no gene match: 1.

V usage is TRBV5-1 and J usage is TRBJ1-2; the match to TRBD1 covers 9 bases. The CDR3 covers 13 residues. Germline CDR1 is SGHRS and CDR2 is YFSETQ. J gave up 8 bases and V 4 bases, and 6 bases lay outside the gene matches. This chain's CDR3 is CASSTDRGRGYTF. The CDR3 DNA reads as TGCGCCAGCAGCACGGACAGGGGAAGAGGCTACACCTTC.

The chain carries TRBV6-5 and TRBJ1-1, with a tentative D call TRBD1 (5 bases). CDR1 and CDR2 (germline): MNHEY, SVGAGI. The V and J ends lost 5 bases and 5 bases respectively, with 15 bases between them. CDR3 size: 14 residues. CDR3 nucleotide sequence: TGTGCCAGCAGTGAAGGGGAGGAAGTTACTGAAGCTTTCTTT. This codes for CASSEGEEVTEAFF.

The CDR3 bases are TGTGCCAGCAGTGAAGGGCCCACCGGGGAGCTGTTTTTT. Translated: CASSEGPTGELFF. This chain joins TRBV6-1 and TRBJ2-2; D is unresolved. Trimming removed 1 base at V and 4 bases at J, with 4 bases between. The CDR3 loop spans 13 amino acids. CDR1 MNHNS and CDR2 SASEGT come from the germline V gene.

V gene TRBV27 combines with J gene TRBJ2-1, with TRBD2 matching over 11 bases. CDR1 MNHEY and CDR2 SMNVEV come from the germline V gene (reference sequence). The CDR3 is 15 residues long. V dropped 4 bases and J dropped 4; count of bases not matched to a gene: 3. CDR3: CASSSGLAAYNEQFF. In DNA form, the CDR3 reads TGTGCCAGCAGTTCGGGACTAGCGGCTTACAATGAGCAGTTCTTC.

This chain joins TRBV7-9 and TRBJ2-3; maybe TRBD1 (6 bases). V lost 3 bases and J lost 0, with 10 bases in between. This CDR3 comprises 15 residues. Germline V gene lookup returns CDR1 SEHNR and CDR2 FQNEAQ (reference sequence). CDR3 DNA: TGTGCCAGCAGCTTTTCGACAGGTAGCACAGATACGCAGTATTTT. Residues: CASSFSTGSTDTQYF. Looking up the rest from reference TRBV7-9 and TRBJ2-3 gives the full variable domain: DTGVSQNPRHKITKRGQNVTFRCDPISEHNRLYWYRQTLGQGPEFLTYFQNEAQLEKSRLLSDRFSAERPKGSFSTLEIQRTEQGDSAMYLCASSFSTGSTDTQYFGPGTRLTVL.

Turning to this clone: Germline and junction disagree at one end, which may indicate a read error. The chain combines TRBV7-7 with TRBJ2-5; no clear D. This CDR3 has 14 residues. The germline V gene encodes CDR1 SSHAT and CDR2 FNYEAQ (reference sequence). In DNA form, the CDR3 reads TGTGCTAGCAGCTTGGCAGGCCCTGGGGAGACCCAGTACTTC. Amino acids: CASSLAGPGETQYF.

This chain uses TRBV6-5 with TRBJ1-1; possible D gene TRBD1, 5 bases. Germline CDR1 and CDR2: MNHEY and SVGAGI. V gave up 0 bases and J gave up 5 bases, with 13 bases separating them. This CDR3 is built from 15 residues. The CDR3 here is CASSYSAGRVTEAFF. CDR3 sequence (DNA): TGTGCCAGCAGTTACTCGGCCGGCAGGGTGACTGAAGCTTTCTTT.